Listed below are T cell receptor beta chains from one sample, sequenced in a study of CD8+ T cells in alopecia areata. Profiled with immunoSEQ multiplex PCR; TCRdb holds only in-frame clones, not every one. The sample carries about 270,000 clones, roughly 60% recorded once. Sequencing used CD4+ T cells sorted from blood, obtained at roughly week 53, from a patient treated with tofacitinib. The receptors shown here come from a human donor with alopecia areata. Both conserved end residues are part of each CDR3. Each record gives: D gene, V gene, clone size, J gene, CDR3 protein, CDR3 DNA. A D gene is named only where the DNA matches it firmly. Clone sizes are given selectively: once, few, many, or a class where the clone is expanded.

NA	TRBV7-9	NA	TRBJ1-1	CASSPGPRNTEAFF	TGTGCCAGCAGCCCGGGACCAAGGAACACTGAAGCTTTCTTT
NA	TRBV30	NA	TRBJ2-1	CAWSLQGFDEQFF	TGTGCCTGGAGTCTTCAAGGTTTCGATGAGCAGTTCTTC
NA	TRBV29-1	NA	TRBJ2-5	CSVGTGQETQYF	TGCAGCGTTGGCACAGGCCAAGAGACCCAGTACTTC
NA	TRBV29-1	few	TRBJ2-2	CSVLTGPNTGELFF	TGCAGCGTACTTACCGGGCCCAACACCGGGGAGCTGTTTTTT
NA	TRBV4-1	NA	TRBJ1-1	CASSQRPRGVTEAFF	TGCGCCAGCAGCCAACGACCCCGGGGGGTGACTGAAGCTTTCTTT
NA	TRBV12-5	NA	TRBJ1-5	CASGLGRNQPQHF	TGTGCTAGTGGTTTGGGACGAAATCAGCCCCAGCATTTT
TRBD1	TRBV29-1	few	TRBJ2-1	CSVRDRGYNEQFF	TGCAGCGTGAGGGACAGGGGGTACAATGAGCAGTTCTTC
TRBD1	TRBV7-9	once	TRBJ2-7	CASSRRDRDGEQYF	TGTGCCAGCAGCCGCCGGGACAGGGATGGCGAGCAGTACTTC
NA	TRBV10-3	NA	TRBJ2-3	CAISEAVTDTQYF	TGTGCCATCAGTGAGGCGGTAACAGATACGCAGTATTTT
NA	TRBV6-6	NA	TRBJ1-2	CASSYGSARGSDGYTF	TGTGCCAGCAGTTACGGCTCTGCCCGGGGCTCCGATGGCTACACCTTC
TRBD1	TRBV6-6	NA	TRBJ1-6	CASRDRGGDSPLHF	TGTGCCAGCAGGGACAGGGGAGGCGATTCACCCCTCCACTTT
NA	TRBV9	NA	TRBJ1-6	CASSVPEGRYNSPLHF	TGTGCCAGCAGCGTTCCCGAGGGCCGGTATAATTCACCCCTCCACTTT
NA	TRBV29-1	NA	TRBJ2-7	CSVQDSYEQYF	TGCAGCGTTCAAGACAGCTACGAGCAGTACTTC
TRBD1	TRBV30	NA	TRBJ1-2	CACPGQGAITF	TGTGCCTGCCCAGGACAGGGGGCAATCACCTTC
TRBD1	TRBV29-1	NA	TRBJ1-5	CIGQGDTDGPQHF	TGCATCGGACAGGGGGACACCGATGGACCCCAGCATTTT
TRBD2	TRBV29-1	NA	TRBJ2-1	CSVVTSGGAMQFF	TGCAGCGTTGTGACTAGCGGGGGGGCCATGCAGTTCTTC
NA	TRBV25-1	NA	TRBJ2-1	CASSGEGAASYNEQFF	TGTGCCAGCAGTGGGGAGGGGGCCGCGTCCTACAATGAGCAGTTCTTC
TRBD1	TRBV10-3	NA	TRBJ1-2	CAISGPPGQRPDGYTF	TGTGCCATCAGTGGGCCACCGGGACAGAGACCGGATGGCTACACCTTC
NA	TRBV4-2	NA	TRBJ1-1	CASSRTRAEAFF	TGTGCCAGCAGCCGCACTCGGGCTGAAGCTTTCTTT
NA	TRBV30	NA	TRBJ1-5	CAWSVNEDQPQHF	TGTGCCTGGAGTGTAAATGAAGATCAGCCCCAGCATTTT
TRBD1	TRBV19	NA	TRBJ1-5	CASSTGTGGSQPQHF	TGTGCCAGTAGTACTGGGACAGGGGGCAGTCAGCCCCAGCATTTT
TRBD1	TRBV7-2	NA	TRBJ1-5	CASSQTGADNQPQHF	TGTGCCAGCAGCCAGACAGGGGCTGACAATCAGCCCCAGCATTTT
NA	TRBV15	few	TRBJ1-4	CATSREGQYEKLFF	TGTGCCACCAGCAGAGAGGGGCAGTATGAAAAACTGTTTTTT
TRBD1	TRBV5-1	NA	TRBJ1-6	CASSPGQGNFSPLHF	TGCGCCAGCAGCCCCGGACAGGGGAACTTCTCACCCCTCCACTTT
TRBD2	TRBV29-1	NA	TRBJ2-2	CSATTSGGSPTGELFF	TGCAGCGCAACGACTAGCGGGGGTTCCCCCACCGGGGAGCTGTTTTTT
TRBD2	TRBV7-7	NA	TRBJ2-2	CASSLAGNTGELFF	TGTGCTAGCAGCTTAGCGGGGAACACCGGGGAGCTGTTTTTT
NA	TRBV2	NA	TRBJ1-5	CASSEGAASNQPQHF	TGTGCCAGCAGTGAAGGGGCGGCTAGCAATCAGCCCCAGCATTTT
TRBD1	TRBV29-1	NA	TRBJ2-5	CSVRRDRNPSATQYF	TGCAGCGTCCGAAGGGACAGGAATCCCTCGGCGACCCAGTACTTC
NA	TRBV9	NA	TRBJ2-1	CASSVGFLQGYNEQFF	TGTGCCAGCAGCGTAGGTTTCCTACAGGGATACAATGAGCAGTTCTTC
NA	TRBV5-6	few	TRBJ2-1	CASSSLPRHPSNEQFF	TGTGCCAGCAGCTCCCTCCCCCGCCACCCCAGCAATGAGCAGTTCTTC
NA	TRBV29-1	NA	TRBJ1-2	CSVVGQPEDGYTF	TGCAGCGTTGTAGGTCAGCCCGAGGATGGCTACACCTTC
NA	TRBV30	NA	TRBJ1-4	CAWSVAWGEKLFF	TGTGCCTGGAGTGTGGCCTGGGGGGAAAAACTGTTTTTT
NA	TRBV7-9	NA	TRBJ1-2	CASSTDGYGYTF	TGTGCCAGCAGCACCGACGGGTATGGCTACACCTTC
NA	TRBV9	once	TRBJ2-2	CASRDSPNTGELFF	TGTGCCAGCAGGGACAGCCCGAACACCGGGGAGCTGTTTTTT
NA	TRBV19	NA	TRBJ2-5	CASSIQASQETQYF	TGTGCCAGTAGTATACAGGCATCCCAAGAGACCCAGTACTTC
NA	TRBV5-1	NA	TRBJ2-1	CASSLEGPYDNEQFF	TGCGCCAGCAGCTTGGAGGGGCCCTACGACAATGAGCAGTTCTTC
NA	TRBV9	once	TRBJ2-1	CASSPRTVDNEQFF	TGTGCCAGCAGCCCGAGGACCGTAGACAATGAGCAGTTCTTC
NA	TRBV25-1	NA	TRBJ1-1	CASSESGSTEAFF	TGTGCCAGCAGTGAATCAGGGTCCACTGAAGCTTTCTTT
NA	TRBV11-2	many	TRBJ2-1	CASSLGQLRGEQFF	TGTGCCAGCAGCTTAGGTCAGCTGAGGGGTGAGCAGTTCTTC
NA	TRBV6-5	NA	TRBJ1-2	CASSSRENYGYTF	TGTGCCAGCAGTTCCAGGGAGAACTATGGCTACACCTTC
TRBD1	TRBV9	NA	TRBJ2-7	CASSVGARTGVNEQYF	TGTGCCAGCAGCGTAGGGGCGAGGACAGGGGTCAACGAGCAGTACTTC
NA	TRBV10-3	NA	TRBJ2-3	CAVGTPDTQYF	TGTGCCGTTGGGACTCCAGATACGCAGTATTTT
NA	TRBV30	NA	TRBJ1-5	CAWSDISNQPQHF	TGTGCCTGGAGCGACATTAGCAATCAGCCCCAGCATTTT
NA	TRBV11-2	NA	TRBJ1-2	CASSLVTLGGASGYGYTF	TGTGCCAGCAGCTTAGTGACGCTTGGGGGGGCGTCGGGCTATGGCTACACCTTC
TRBD1	TRBV30	NA	TRBJ1-1	CAWNPPGQQNTEAFF	TGTGCCTGGAATCCCCCGGGACAGCAGAACACTGAAGCTTTCTTT
NA	TRBV6-5	NA	TRBJ1-5	CASSGGYSNQPQHF	TGTGCCAGCAGTGGAGGTTATAGCAATCAGCCCCAGCATTTT
NA	TRBV4-1	NA	TRBJ1-1	CASRALGGRGEAFF	TGCGCCAGCAGGGCCCTGGGGGGACGGGGTGAAGCTTTCTTT
NA	TRBV10-3	NA	TRBJ1-1	CATLHPRAEKNTEAFF	TGTGCCACCCTCCACCCCAGGGCGGAGAAGAACACTGAAGCTTTCTTT
NA	TRBV29-1	NA	TRBJ2-1	CSVEGMAGWQFF	TGCAGCGTTGAAGGAATGGCGGGGTGGCAGTTCTTC
NA	TRBV30	NA	TRBJ1-2	CAWSVTGSNYGYTF	TGTGCCTGGAGTGTAACAGGGAGTAACTATGGCTACACCTTC
TRBD1	TRBV29-1	NA	TRBJ1-4	CSVGQGTNEKLFF	TGCAGCGTCGGACAGGGAACTAATGAAAAACTGTTTTTT
NA	TRBV9	NA	TRBJ1-1	CASSLGGGSGTEAFF	TGTGCCAGCAGCCTAGGAGGGGGTTCGGGAACTGAAGCTTTCTTT